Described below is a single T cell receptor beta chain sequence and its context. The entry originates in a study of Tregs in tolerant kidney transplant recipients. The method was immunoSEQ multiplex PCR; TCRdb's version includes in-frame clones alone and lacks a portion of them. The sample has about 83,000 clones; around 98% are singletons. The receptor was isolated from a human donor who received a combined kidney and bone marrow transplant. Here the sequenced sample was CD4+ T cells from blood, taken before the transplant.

CDR3 DNA sequence: TGTGCCAGCAGTTTTCGACAGTACACCTACGAGCAGTACTTC. It is translated as CASSFRQYTYEQYF. The chain recombines TRBV27 with TRBJ2-7, with D perhaps matching TRBD1 (5 bases). This CDR3 is built from 14 residues. From germline, CDR1 is MNHEY and CDR2 SMNVEV (reference sequence). Trimming cost V 3 bases and J 2 bases, with 11 bases left between them.